This T cell receptor beta chain was sequenced in a study of T-cell memory formation after mild COVID-19. Overall study context: TCR clusters showed largely donor specificity. General study points: CM and EM subsets held most contracting CD4+ clones; EMRA held CD8+ ones.

The CDR3 has 14 residues. V was pared by 3 bases and J by 1 base, with 11 bases between. CDR1 and CDR2 from the germline V gene are SQVTM and ANQGSEA. To note about this clonotype: Its antigen is still unknown.

TCR alpha and TCR beta cDNA libraries carrying sample barcodes and UMIs came from 5'RACE with constant-segment primers. TCRdb fed the 5' RACE reads into MiXCR, producing one record per CDR3 protein. The data contain about 440,000 distinct CDR3 sequences, roughly 20% of them seen just once; the ten biggest clones take up 8.4%. Sample: PBMCs or a T cell subset sorted from them (not recorded which). This clonotype was sampled from an adult woman who had mild COVID-19 (a few samples of this study predate the infection). Cell type and time point are not known. The chain recombines TRBV29-1 with TRBJ2-3; no reliable D call. CDR3 sequence: CSVEIGGGTDTQYF. In DNA, the CDR3 is TGCAGCGTTGAGATTGGCGGCGGCACAGATACGCAGTATTTT.